The 29 T cell receptor beta chains below come from one sample, sequenced in a study of cytomegalovirus exposure and HLA in healthy donors. Vbeta (60) and Jbeta (13) primers were used in the PCR. The repertoire was sequenced with immunoSEQ multiplex PCR; TCRdb's copy has only in-frame clones and lacks some. The data show fewer than 200,000 clones, about 76% seen once. The sequenced material came from PBMCs. The source of these receptors is a male donor in good health and CMV-seropositive.

This chain connects TRBV5-1 to TRBJ2-3, with D possibly matching TRBD2 (6 bases). Germline assignment: CDR1 SGHRS and CDR2 YFSETQ. V was cut by 0 bases and J by 3 bases, with 14 bases left in between. The length of the CDR3 is 16 residues. CDR3 residues: CASSLGGGIGTDTQYF. The DNA of the CDR3 is TGCGCCAGCAGCTTGGGTGGAGGGATTGGGACAGATACGCAGTATTTT.

The rearrangement links TRBV7-6 to TRBJ2-1, with D possibly matching TRBD1 (6 bases). This CDR3 spans 11 amino acids. V was pared by 3 bases and J by 12 bases, with 9 bases between. CDR1 is SGHVS, CDR2 FNYEAQ, per germline. In nucleotides, the CDR3 is TGTGCCAGCAGCTTGGACAGAGGGCAGTTCTTC. The encoded protein is CASSLDRGQFF.

This clone showed up just once. The chain is built from TRBV7-9 and TRBJ2-7; possible D gene TRBD1, 6 bases. The CDR3 has 15 amino acids. The V and J ends lost 1 base and 5 bases respectively, with 15 bases between them. The germline V gene encodes CDR1 SEHNR and CDR2 FQNEAQ (reference sequence). The CDR3: CASSLEITGNDEQYF. The CDR3 bases are TGTGCCAGCAGCTTAGAGATAACAGGGAACGACGAGCAGTACTTC.

The chain uses TRBV27 and TRBJ1-1; maybe TRBD1 (5 bases). CDR3 length: 16 residues. Germline V lookup: CDR1 MNHEY, CDR2 SMNVEV (reference sequence). The V end lost 2 bases, the J end lost 6 bases, and 19 bases lay between the germline ends. Here the CDR3 reads CASSLGRREILAEAFF. As DNA, the CDR3 is TGTGCCAGCAGTTTAGGACGCAGGGAAATTCTCGCTGAAGCTTTCTTT.

V usage is TRBV7-2 and J usage is TRBJ2-3, with 9 nucleotides matching TRBD2. The CDR3 has 16 amino acids. The germline V gene encodes CDR1 SGHTA and CDR2 FQGNSA. The V gene end was trimmed by 2 bases and the J gene end by 5 bases; junction bases not matched to a gene: 8. The CDR3 protein is CASSLLGGGAGDTQYF. The CDR3 nucleotides read TGTGCCAGCAGCTTACTTGGCGGGGGGGCAGGAGATACGCAGTATTTT. Drawing the rest from reference TRBV7-2 and TRBJ2-3, the complete variable domain is GAGVSQSPSNKVTEKGKDVELRCDPISGHTALYWYRQSLGQGLEFLIYFQGNSAPDKSGLPSDRFSAERTGGSVSTLTIQRTQQEDSAVYLCASSLLGGGAGDTQYFGPGTRLTVL.

Many counts were recorded for this clone. V is TRBV10-1 and J is TRBJ2-2; D unclear. The CDR3 has 14 amino acids. Germline assignment: CDR1 WNHNN and CDR2 SYGVQD (reference sequence). Trimming shortened V by 6 bases and J by 0 bases, and 8 bases separated the two germline ends. The CDR3 is CASSLTPNTGELFF. The CDR3 nucleotides are TGCGCCAGCAGCCTCACACCGAACACCGGGGAGCTGTTTTTT.

The J gene is TRBJ1-1, the V gene TRBV10-2; D gene ambiguous. The CDR3 runs 13 residues. Trimming stripped 6 bases from V and 1 base from J, with 9 bases between. CDR1 is WSHSY and CDR2 is SAAADI in the germline V gene. The DNA for the CDR3 is TGCGCCAGCAGCGAGACACCGAACACTGAAGCTTTCTTT. Translated: CASSETPNTEAFF.

The chain employs TRBV7-2 and TRBJ2-5, with 7 bases fitting TRBD2. The CDR3 is 16 amino acids. Germline V gene sequence: CDR1 SGHTA, CDR2 FQGNSA. J was trimmed by 2 bases and V by 4 bases; bases with no gene match: 10. The CDR3 nucleotides are TGTGCCAGCAGCTCCCTTTGGGGGGGGGAGCAAGAGACCCAGTACTTC. Residues: CASSSLWGGEQETQYF.

V and J are TRBV5-1 and TRBJ1-1, with D possibly TRBD1 on 6 matching bases. This CDR3 has 16 residues. The V gene lost 2 bases and the J gene lost 2 bases, with 16 bases spanning the gap. The V gene's germline CDR1 is SGHRS and CDR2 YFSETQ. The CDR3 nucleotides are TGCGCCAGCAGCTTTCGACAGGTCCAAGGAAACACTGAAGCTTTCTTT. Translated: CASSFRQVQGNTEAFF.

This clone occurred a few times. The rearrangement links TRBV5-4 to TRBJ2-7, with D possibly matching TRBD1 (6 bases). Germline V gene sequence: CDR1 SGHNT, CDR2 YYREEE (reference sequence). This CDR3 region has 13 residues. V gave up 4 bases and J gave up 5 bases, with 13 bases separating them. CDR3 DNA sequence: TGTGCCAGCAGCCAGGGGCGCGTCGACGAGCAGTACTTC. Translating gives CASSQGRVDEQYF. The complete variable domain, with remaining parts taken from reference TRBV5-4 and TRBJ2-7, reads ETGVTQSPTHLIKTRGQQVTLRCSSQSGHNTVSWYQQALGQGPQFIFQYYREEENGRGNFPPRFSGLQFPNYSSELNVNALELDDSALYLCASSQGRVDEQYFGPGTRLTVT.

This clone was counted only a few times. J is TRBJ1-1 and V is TRBV6-6; 7 nucleotides match TRBD1. Losses at the gene ends were 7 bases for V and 2 bases for J; bases not matched to a gene: 13. Germline CDR1 and CDR2: MNHNY and SVGAGI (reference sequence). The CDR3 runs 16 residues. The CDR3 is CASIPSGQGGNTEAFF. For the CDR3, the DNA is TGTGCCAGCATCCCGAGCGGGCAGGGGGGAAACACTGAAGCTTTCTTT.

This clone came up a few times. The V and J genes are TRBV6-9 and TRBJ1-1; 7 positions match TRBD1. Per the germline V gene, CDR1 is MNHGY and CDR2 is SVAAGI. The CDR3 spans 21 residues. J gave up 0 bases and V 0 bases, and 19 bases lay outside the gene matches. DNA of the CDR3: TGTGCCAGCAGTTATTCACGGTTGGGGGTCGGGACAGTAGACATGAACACTGAAGCTTTCTTT. This encodes CASSYSRLGVGTVDMNTEAFF.

Comment on this clone: Its ends do not fully match the called genes, so a read error is possible. The chain has TRBV7-7 and TRBJ2-1, with D unclear. CDR1 is SSHAT and CDR2 is FNYEAQ in the germline V gene (reference sequence). CDR3 length: 13 amino acids. This chain's CDR3 is CASSAQVNNEQFF. The CDR3 DNA sequence: TGTGCTAGCAGCGCCCAGGTGAACAATGAGCAGTTCTTC. Together with reference TRBV7-7 and TRBJ2-1, the CDR3 gives the full variable domain: GAGVSQSPRYKVTKRGQDVTLRCDPISSHATLYWYQQALGQGPEFLTYFNYEAQPDKSGLPSDRFSAERPEGSISTLTIQRTEQRDSAMYRCASSAQVNNEQFFGPGTRLTVL.

V is TRBV7-9 and J is TRBJ1-1, with D perhaps TRBD1 (6 bases). Trimming took off 1 base at V and 0 bases at J, with 9 bases between the two ends. There are 15 residues in the CDR3. Germline CDR1 is SEHNR and CDR2 is FQNEAQ (reference sequence). The CDR3 spells CASSLGGQMNTEAFF. The CDR3 nucleotides read TGTGCCAGCAGCTTAGGGGGGCAGATGAACACTGAAGCTTTCTTT.

The chain employs TRBV9 and TRBJ2-2; tentative D call: TRBD2 (5 bases). Deletions cut 4 bases from V and 4 bases from J, with 11 bases between. The CDR3 totals 14 residues. Germline V gene sequence: CDR1 SGDLS, CDR2 YYNGEE. CDR3: CASSLLDVTGELFF. In DNA, the CDR3 is TGTGCCAGCAGCCTACTAGACGTCACCGGGGAGCTGTTTTTT.

The rearrangement links TRBV6-6 to TRBJ2-7, with D hard to call. CDR3 length: 11 residues. CDR1 is MNHNY and CDR2 is SVGAGI in the germline V gene (reference sequence). V was trimmed by 7 bases and J by 3 bases, leaving 7 bases between them. CDR3 residues: CASTNYYEQYF. The DNA for the CDR3 is TGTGCCAGCACTAACTACTACGAGCAGTACTTC.

As concerns this clone: Other DNA sequences in this sample translate to the same CDR3. CDR3 amino acids: CASSEIPSGGGYEQYF. In nucleotides, the CDR3 is TGTGCCAGCAGTGAAATACCTAGCGGGGGAGGCTACGAGCAGTACTTC. V gene TRBV6-1 combines with J gene TRBJ2-7; 10 bases map to TRBD2. The V gene end was trimmed by 2 bases and the J gene end by 3 bases; junction bases not matched to a gene: 7. Per the germline V gene, CDR1 is MNHNS and CDR2 is SASEGT. The CDR3 length is 16 residues.

In regard to this clone: The junction shows a germline mismatch at one end, possibly a read error. The chain recombines TRBV7-9 with TRBJ2-7; TRBD2 aligns across 8 bases. CDR1 is SEHNR, CDR2 FQNEAQ, per germline (reference sequence). The CDR3 length is 16 residues. Here the CDR3 DNA reads TGTTCCAGCAGCTTAGTTGGCGGGAGGAGCTCCTACGAGCAGTACTTC. This gives the protein CSSSLVGGRSSYEQYF. Together with reference TRBV7-9 and TRBJ2-7, the CDR3 gives the full variable domain: DTGVSQNPRHKITKRGQNVTFRCDPISEHNRLYWYRQTLGQGPEFLTYFQNEAQLEKSRLLSDRFSAERPKGSFSTLEIQRTEQGDSAMYLCSSSLVGGRSSYEQYFGPGTRLTVT.

V usage is TRBV5-1 and J usage is TRBJ1-1; TRBD1 might be the D (5 bases). CDR1 SGHRS and CDR2 YFSETQ come from the germline V gene. V was trimmed by 6 bases and J by 4 bases, leaving 22 bases between them. The CDR3 sequence is 16 residues long. This CDR3 is CASIWRPGLLGTEAFF. The DNA of the CDR3 is TGCGCCAGCATCTGGCGGCCAGGGCTTCTCGGCACTGAAGCTTTCTTT.

The V gene is TRBV4-1, the J gene TRBJ1-1; TRBD1 matches 11 bases. This CDR3 comprises 15 residues. V shed 8 bases and J 5 bases; nucleotides not matched to a gene: 10. Germline CDR1 MGHRA, CDR2 YSYEKL. The DNA of the CDR3 is TGCGCCAGCGCCCCGGACAGGGGGCGGAGGACTGAAGCTTTCTTT. Protein product: CASAPDRGRRTEAFF.

The V gene is TRBV5-1, the J gene TRBJ2-7; maybe TRBD1 (5 bases). Germline values: CDR1 SGHRS, CDR2 YFSETQ. V gave up 2 bases and J gave up 0 bases, with 15 bases separating them. The CDR3 consists of 16 residues. The CDR3 here is CASSLQAELSSYEQYF. CDR3 bases: TGCGCCAGCAGCTTACAGGCTGAGCTTAGCTCCTACGAGCAGTACTTC.

This sequence joins TRBV2 and TRBJ1-2; D ambiguous. The CDR3 extends over 12 amino acids. Trimming stripped 4 bases from V and 7 bases from J, with 10 bases between. Germline values: CDR1 SNHLY, CDR2 FYNNEI. The CDR3 loop reads CASSVSRGGYTF. As DNA, the CDR3 is TGTGCCAGCAGTGTTTCCCGGGGTGGCTACACCTTC.

The chain uses TRBV6-1 and TRBJ2-5; a weak D match, TRBD2 (6 bases). Germline V gene data show CDR1 as MNHNS and CDR2 as SASEGT. The CDR3 has 14 amino acids. The ends were cut back, 7 bases at V and 2 bases at J, with 14 bases in the middle. This chain's CDR3 is CASILGGSQETQYF. In DNA form, the CDR3 reads TGTGCCAGCATCCTGGGAGGCAGTCAAGAGACCCAGTACTTC.

This rearrangement joins TRBV21-1 to TRBJ1-1; the table's D call TRBD1 went unverified against the DNA. TRBV21-1 is deemed a pseudogene. This CDR3 spans 21 amino acids. CDR3: CASSKGGQGGAWLLQNTEAFF. The CDR3, as DNA: TGTGCCAGCAGCAAAGGTGGGCAGGGGGGCGCTTGGTTGTTGCAGAACACTGAAGCTTTCTTT.

CDR3 nucleotide sequence: TGTGCCAGCAGCTTGGTAGGCGGGACAGGGGGCGCAACGACCTTC. This codes for CASSLVGGTGGATTF. The rearrangement joins TRBV5-4 to TRBJ1-2; 12 bases agree with TRBD1. This CDR3 contains 15 residues. Germline values: CDR1 SGHNT, CDR2 YYREEE (reference sequence). V gave up 0 bases and J gave up 14 bases; unmatched junction bases: 11.

The chain carries TRBV7-9 and TRBJ2-1, with TRBD2 matching over 8 bases. The V gene's germline CDR1 is SEHNR and CDR2 FQNEAQ (reference sequence). The CDR3 runs to 17 residues. With V trimmed by 4 bases and J by 2 bases, 10 bases remained unmatched. The CDR3 coding sequence is TGTGCCAGCAGCTCGGGGGGGGGCACATCCCCCTACAATGAGCAGTTCTTC. This translates into CASSSGGGTSPYNEQFF. Based on the CDR3 plus reference TRBV7-9 and TRBJ2-1, the full variable domain is DTGVSQNPRHKITKRGQNVTFRCDPISEHNRLYWYRQTLGQGPEFLTYFQNEAQLEKSRLLSDRFSAERPKGSFSTLEIQRTEQGDSAMYLCASSSGGGTSPYNEQFFGPGTRLTVL.

The chain combines TRBV7-9 with TRBJ2-5, with D possibly matching TRBD2 (6 bases). The end of the DNA fits TRBJ2-7 better, so the J call may be wrong. Germline CDR1 reads SEHNR; CDR2 reads FQNEAQ (reference sequence). This CDR3 is 15 amino acids long. The CDR3 nucleotides read TGTGCCAGCAGCTACCCAGCGGGCAGGGTCTACGAGCAGTACTTC. This translates into CASSYPAGRVYEQYF.

CDR3: CASSGEEGNYEQYF. DNA for the CDR3: TGTGCCAGCAGCGGCGAGGAGGGGAACTACGAGCAGTACTTC. The chain links TRBV9 to TRBJ2-7, with D possibly TRBD2 on 6 matching bases. V lost 3 bases and J 3 bases, leaving 13 bases between the germline ends. Germline assignment: CDR1 SGDLS and CDR2 YYNGEE. CDR3 length: 14 amino acids.

The rearrangement links TRBV6-6 to TRBJ2-3; D might be TRBD2 (6 bases). Germline V gene sequence: CDR1 MNHNY, CDR2 SVGAGI (reference sequence). V was clipped by 4 bases and J by 4 bases, with 18 bases between them. The CDR3 length is 16 residues. The CDR3 DNA reads TGTGCCAGCAGTTTTCGACTAGTTGGAGATTCAGATACGCAGTATTTT. Translating it yields CASSFRLVGDSDTQYF.